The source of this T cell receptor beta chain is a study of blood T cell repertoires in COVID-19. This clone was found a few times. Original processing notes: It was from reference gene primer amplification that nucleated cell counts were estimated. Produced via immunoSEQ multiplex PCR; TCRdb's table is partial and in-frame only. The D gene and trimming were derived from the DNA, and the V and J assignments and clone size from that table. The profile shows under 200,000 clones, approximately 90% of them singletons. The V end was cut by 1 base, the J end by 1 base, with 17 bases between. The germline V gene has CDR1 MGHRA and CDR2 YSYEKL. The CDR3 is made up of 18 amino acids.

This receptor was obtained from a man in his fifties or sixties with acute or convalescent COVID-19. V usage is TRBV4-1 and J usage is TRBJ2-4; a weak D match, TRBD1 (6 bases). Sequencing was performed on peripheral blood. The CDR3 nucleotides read TGCGCCAGCAGCCAAGGAATCCAGAGGGGGTTGGCCAAAAACATTCAGTACTTC. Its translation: CASSQGIQRGLAKNIQYF.